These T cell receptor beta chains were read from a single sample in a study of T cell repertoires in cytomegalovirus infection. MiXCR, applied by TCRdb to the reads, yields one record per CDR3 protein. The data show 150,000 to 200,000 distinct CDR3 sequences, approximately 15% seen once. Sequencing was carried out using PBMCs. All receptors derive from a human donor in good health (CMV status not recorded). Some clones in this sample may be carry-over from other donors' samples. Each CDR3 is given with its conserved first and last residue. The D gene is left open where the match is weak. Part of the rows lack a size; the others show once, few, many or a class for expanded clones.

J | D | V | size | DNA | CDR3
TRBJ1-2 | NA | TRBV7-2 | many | TGTGCCAGCAGCTTAAGGACCTATGGCTACACCTTC | CASSLRTYGYTF
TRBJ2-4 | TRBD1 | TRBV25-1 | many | TGTGCCAGCACCGGACAGGGGGAAAACATTCAGTACTTC | CASTGQGENIQYF
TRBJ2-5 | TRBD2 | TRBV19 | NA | TGTGCCAGTAGTAGGGCTAGCGGGGGACAAGAGACCCAGTACTTC | CASSRASGGQETQYF
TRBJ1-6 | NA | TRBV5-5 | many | TGTGCCAGCAGCTTGCAGGGAGGACAGATAAATTCACCCCTCCACTTT | CASSLQGGQINSPLHF
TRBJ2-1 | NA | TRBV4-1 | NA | TGCGCCAGCAGCCAAGGCTTAAATGAGCAGTTCTTC | CASSQGLNEQFF
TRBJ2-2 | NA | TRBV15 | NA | TGTGCCACCAGCAGATCCGGGCTAGCGAACACCGGGGAGCTGTTTTTT | CATSRSGLANTGELFF
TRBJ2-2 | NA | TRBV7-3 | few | TGTGCCAGCAGCTTAATCGCTTCAGGGAACACCGGGGAGCTGTTTTTT | CASSLIASGNTGELFF
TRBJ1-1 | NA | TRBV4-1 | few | TGCGCCACCAAGAGGTTCAGGTTCTTGAACACTGAAGCTTTCTTT | CATKRFRFLNTEAFF
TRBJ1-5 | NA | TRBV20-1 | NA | TGCAGTGCCAGCGGACCGGGAGGGTATCAGCCCCAGCATTTT | CSASGPGGYQPQHF
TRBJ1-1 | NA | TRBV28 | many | TGTGCCAGCAATCCTTTGGGGTCGATCACTGAAGCTTTCTTT | CASNPLGSITEAFF
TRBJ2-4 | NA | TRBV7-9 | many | TGTGCCAGCAGCTTAGCGAAGGACAGCAAAAACATTCAGTACTTC | CASSLAKDSKNIQYF
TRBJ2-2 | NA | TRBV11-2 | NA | TGTGCCAGCAGGACCTACACCGGGGAGCTGTTTTTT | CASRTYTGELFF
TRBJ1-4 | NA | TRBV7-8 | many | TGTGCCAGCAGCCACGAGCCCAGGGGTGATGAAAAACTGTTTTTT | CASSHEPRGDEKLFF
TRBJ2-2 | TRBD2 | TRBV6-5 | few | TGTGCCAGCAGTTACTCTGGACTAGCGGGAGGAAACACCGGGGAGCTGTTTTTT | CASSYSGLAGGNTGELFF
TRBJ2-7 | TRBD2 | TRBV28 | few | TGTGCCAGCAGTCAAGGGACTAGCGGGGTTCCCTACGAGCAGTACTTC | CASSQGTSGVPYEQYF
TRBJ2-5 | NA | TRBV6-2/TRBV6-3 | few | TGTGCCACCCAGAGGGGGTTGGCAGGCTCCCGAGAGACCCAGTACTTC | CATQRGLAGSRETQYF
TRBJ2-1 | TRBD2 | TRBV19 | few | TGTGCCAGTACCCTGGGACTAGCGGGGAGAGGCCAGGGCCACAATGAGCAGTTCTTC | CASTLGLAGRGQGHNEQFF
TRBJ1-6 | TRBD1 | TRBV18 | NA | TGTGCCAGCTCACTCCGGGACAGGGTTTCACCCCTCCACTTT | CASSLRDRVSPLHF
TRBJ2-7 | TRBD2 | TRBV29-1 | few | TGCAGCGTGTGGGGGCGCGGGAGGGCTCAATACGAGCAGTACTTC | CSVWGRGRAQYEQYF
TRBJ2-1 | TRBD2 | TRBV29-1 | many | TGCAGCGTCGACCCCAGCGGGATGTATAATGAGCAGTTCTTC | CSVDPSGMYNEQFF
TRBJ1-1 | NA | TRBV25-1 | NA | TGTGCCAGCAGTGAATCGGGCGGAGGGGATACTGAAGCTTTCTTT | CASSESGGGDTEAFF
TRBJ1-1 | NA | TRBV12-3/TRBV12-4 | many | TGTGCCAGCAGTTTCGGTCGACAGATCACTGAAGCTTTCTTT | CASSFGRQITEAFF
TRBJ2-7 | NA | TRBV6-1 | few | TGTGCCAGCAAATGGTTAACCTACGAGCAGTACTTC | CASKWLTYEQYF
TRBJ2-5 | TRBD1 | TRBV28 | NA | TGTGCCAGCAGCCCCGGGACAGGGGTACAAGAGACCCAGTACTTC | CASSPGTGVQETQYF
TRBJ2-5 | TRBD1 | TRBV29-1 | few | TGCAGCGTTAGGGGACAGGGACAAGAGACCCAGTACTTC | CSVRGQGQETQYF
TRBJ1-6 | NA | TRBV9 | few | TGTGCCAGCAGCGTAGCTGAGGGGAGCTCCTATAATTCACCCCTCCACTTT | CASSVAEGSSYNSPLHF
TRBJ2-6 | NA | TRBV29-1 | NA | TGCAGCGTTGAAGAGGATTCGTTGTTCGGACCGTCCTCTGGGGCCAACGTCCTGACTTTC | CSVEEDSLFGPSSGANVLTF
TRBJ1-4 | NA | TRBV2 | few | TGTGCCAGCAGTGTTGTTGAGGGTTCTAATGAAAAACTGTTTTTT | CASSVVEGSNEKLFF
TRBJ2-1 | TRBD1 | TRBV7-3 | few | TGTGCCAGCAGCCAAACGGGACAGGGCAGCACAATGAGTGGAGGTCTGCAGTTCTTC | CASSQTGQGSTMSGGLQFF
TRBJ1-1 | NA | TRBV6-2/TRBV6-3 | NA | TGTGCCAGCAGTTACTCGTACAGACCTGAAGCTTTCTTT | CASSYSYRPEAFF
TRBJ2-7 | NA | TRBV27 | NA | TGTGCCAGCAGTATCCTCGCGGACAACACCTACGAGCAGTACTTC | CASSILADNTYEQYF
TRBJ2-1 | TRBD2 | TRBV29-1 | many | TGCAGCGTTTTTAAGCGGGATCTAGATCAGTTCTTC | CSVFKRDLDQFF
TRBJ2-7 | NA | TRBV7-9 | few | TGTGCCAGCAGCGTTTCAGGGGATAGTATCCACGAGCAGTACTTC | CASSVSGDSIHEQYF
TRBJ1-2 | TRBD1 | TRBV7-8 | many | TGTGCCAGCAGCTGGGGTACAGGGACAGGGCTTGGCTACACCTTC | CASSWGTGTGLGYTF
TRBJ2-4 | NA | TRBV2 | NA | TGTGCCAGCCAGCCGACGAGTGCCAAAAACATTCAGTACTTC | CASQPTSAKNIQYF
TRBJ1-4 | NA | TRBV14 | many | TGTGCCAGCAGCCGATCGGCAAGAGAAAAACTGTTTTTT | CASSRSAREKLFF
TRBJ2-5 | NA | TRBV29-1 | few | TGCAGCGTTGAGCCCAGAAGGACCCAGTACTTC | CSVEPRRTQYF
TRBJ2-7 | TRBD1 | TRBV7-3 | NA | TGTGCCAGCAGCACGGACAGGGCCTACGAGCAGTACTTC | CASSTDRAYEQYF
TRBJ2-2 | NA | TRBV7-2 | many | TGTGCCAGCAGCCGGGCGGGCCCGAACACCGGGGAGCTGTTTTTT | CASSRAGPNTGELFF
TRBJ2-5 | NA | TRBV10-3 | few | TGTGCCATCAGTGTCGGGCAAGAGACCCAGTACTTC | CAISVGQETQYF
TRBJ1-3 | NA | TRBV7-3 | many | TGTGCCAGCAGCAAAGACAGAAACACCATATATTTT | CASSKDRNTIYF
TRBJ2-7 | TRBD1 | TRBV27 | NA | TGTGCCAGCAGTCTACCGGGACAGGCCGTCTACGAGCAGTACTTC | CASSLPGQAVYEQYF
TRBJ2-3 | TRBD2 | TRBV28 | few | TGTGCCAGCAGTTTGCCCTACCGAAAGGCGGGAGTGGAAGATACGCAGTATTTT | CASSLPYRKAGVEDTQYF